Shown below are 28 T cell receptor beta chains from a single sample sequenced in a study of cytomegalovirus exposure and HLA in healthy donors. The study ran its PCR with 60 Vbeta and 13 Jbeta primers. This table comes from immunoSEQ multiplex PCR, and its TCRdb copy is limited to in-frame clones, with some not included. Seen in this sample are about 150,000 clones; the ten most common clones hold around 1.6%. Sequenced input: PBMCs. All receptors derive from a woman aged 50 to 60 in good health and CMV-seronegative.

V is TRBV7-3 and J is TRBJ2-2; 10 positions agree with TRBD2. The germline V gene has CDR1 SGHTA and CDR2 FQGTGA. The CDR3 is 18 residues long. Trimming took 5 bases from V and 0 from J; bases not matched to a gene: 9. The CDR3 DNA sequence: TGTGCCAGCAGCGCCCCTAGCGGGAGTATCGCGAACACCGGGGAGCTGTTTTTT. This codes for CASSAPSGSIANTGELFF.

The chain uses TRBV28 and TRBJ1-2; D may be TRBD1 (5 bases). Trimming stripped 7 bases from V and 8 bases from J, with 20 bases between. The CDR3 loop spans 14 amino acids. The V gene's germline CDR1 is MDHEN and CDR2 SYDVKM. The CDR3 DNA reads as TGTGCCAGCACCAACTCGGGGGAACAAGGCGGCTACACCTTC. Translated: CASTNSGEQGGYTF.

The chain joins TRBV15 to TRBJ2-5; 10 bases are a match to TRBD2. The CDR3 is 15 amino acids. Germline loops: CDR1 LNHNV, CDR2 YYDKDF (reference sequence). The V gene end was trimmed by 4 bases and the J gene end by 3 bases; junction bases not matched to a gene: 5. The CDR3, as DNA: TGTGCCACCAGCATTAGCGGGAGGAGGGAAGAGACCCAGTACTTC. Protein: CATSISGRREETQYF.

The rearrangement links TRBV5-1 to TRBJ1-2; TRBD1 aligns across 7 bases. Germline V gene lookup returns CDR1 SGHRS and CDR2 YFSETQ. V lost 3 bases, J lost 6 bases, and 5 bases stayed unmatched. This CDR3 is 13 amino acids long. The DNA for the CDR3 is TGCGCCAGCAGCTGGGACAGAGTAGATGGCTACACCTTC. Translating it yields CASSWDRVDGYTF.

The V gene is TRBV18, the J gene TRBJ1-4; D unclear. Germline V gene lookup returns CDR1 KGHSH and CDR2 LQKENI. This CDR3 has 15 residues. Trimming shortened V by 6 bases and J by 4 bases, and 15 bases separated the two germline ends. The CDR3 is CASSLTRRNNEKLFF. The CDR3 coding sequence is TGTGCCAGCTCTCTTACAAGGAGAAATAATGAAAAACTGTTTTTT.

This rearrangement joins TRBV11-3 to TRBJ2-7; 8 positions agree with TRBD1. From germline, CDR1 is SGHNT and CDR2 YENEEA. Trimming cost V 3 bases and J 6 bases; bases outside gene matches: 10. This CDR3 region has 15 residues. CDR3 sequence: CASSFGGPGQGEQYF. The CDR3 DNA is TGTGCCAGCAGCTTTGGAGGCCCCGGACAGGGCGAGCAGTACTTC.

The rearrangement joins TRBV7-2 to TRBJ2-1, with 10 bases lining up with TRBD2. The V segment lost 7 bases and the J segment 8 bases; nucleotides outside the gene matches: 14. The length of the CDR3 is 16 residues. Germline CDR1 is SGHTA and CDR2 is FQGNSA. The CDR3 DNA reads TGTGCCAGCAACCGGAGGGCTAGCGGGAGTCGAGATGAGCAGTTCTTC. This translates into CASNRRASGSRDEQFF.

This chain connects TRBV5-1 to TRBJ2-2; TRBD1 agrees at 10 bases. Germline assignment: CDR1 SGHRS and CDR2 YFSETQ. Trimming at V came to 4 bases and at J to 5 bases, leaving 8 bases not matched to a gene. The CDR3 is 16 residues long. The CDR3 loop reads CASSADRGRGTGELFF. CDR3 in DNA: TGCGCCAGCAGCGCTGACAGGGGGCGAGGGACCGGGGAGCTGTTTTTT.

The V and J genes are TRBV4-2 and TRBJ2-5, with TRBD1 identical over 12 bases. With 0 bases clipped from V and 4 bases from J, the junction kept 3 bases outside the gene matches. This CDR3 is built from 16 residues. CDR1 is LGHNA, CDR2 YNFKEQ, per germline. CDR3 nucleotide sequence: TGTGCCAGCAGCCAAGATGGGACAGGGGGCGGAGAGACCCAGTACTTC. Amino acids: CASSQDGTGGGETQYF.

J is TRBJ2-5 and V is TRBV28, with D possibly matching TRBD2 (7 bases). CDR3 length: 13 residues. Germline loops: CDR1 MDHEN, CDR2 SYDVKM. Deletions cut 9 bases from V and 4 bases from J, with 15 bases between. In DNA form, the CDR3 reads TGTGCCAGTAACGGGGGGCTCTTAGAGACCCAGTACTTC. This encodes CASNGGLLETQYF.

CDR3 nucleotides: TGTGCCAGCAAGCTACAGGGGAACACTGAAGCTTTCTTT. This sequence encodes CASKLQGNTEAFF. The genes are TRBV6-1 and TRBJ1-1, with D possibly matching TRBD1 (6 bases). Germline loops: CDR1 MNHNS, CDR2 SASEGT. V was clipped by 7 bases and J by 1 base, with 10 bases between them. CDR3 length: 13 residues.

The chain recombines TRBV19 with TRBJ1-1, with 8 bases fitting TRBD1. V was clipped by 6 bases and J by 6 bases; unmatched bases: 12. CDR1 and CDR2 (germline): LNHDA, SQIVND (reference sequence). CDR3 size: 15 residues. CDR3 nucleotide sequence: TGTGCCAGTAGCCTTTCAGGGGGCGGCTCCGCTGAAGCTTTCTTT. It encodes CASSLSGGGSAEAFF.

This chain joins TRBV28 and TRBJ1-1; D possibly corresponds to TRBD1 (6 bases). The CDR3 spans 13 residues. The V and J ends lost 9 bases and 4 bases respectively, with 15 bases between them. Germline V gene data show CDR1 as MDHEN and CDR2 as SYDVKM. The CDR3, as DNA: TGTGCCAGGGAAGGGGGATTCGGCACTGAAGCTTTCTTT. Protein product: CAREGGFGTEAFF. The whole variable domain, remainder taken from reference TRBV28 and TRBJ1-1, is DVKVTQSSRYLVKRTGEKVFLECVQDMDHENMFWYRQDPGLGLRLIYFSYDVKMKEKGDIPEGYSVSREKKERFSLILESASTNQTSMYLCAREGGFGTEAFFGQGTRLTVV.

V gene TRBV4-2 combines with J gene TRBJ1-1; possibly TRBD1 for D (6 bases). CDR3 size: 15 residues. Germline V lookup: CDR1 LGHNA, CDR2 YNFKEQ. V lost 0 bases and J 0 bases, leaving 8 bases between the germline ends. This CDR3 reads CASSQDQGLNTEAFF. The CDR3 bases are TGTGCCAGCAGCCAAGATCAGGGGTTGAACACTGAAGCTTTCTTT.

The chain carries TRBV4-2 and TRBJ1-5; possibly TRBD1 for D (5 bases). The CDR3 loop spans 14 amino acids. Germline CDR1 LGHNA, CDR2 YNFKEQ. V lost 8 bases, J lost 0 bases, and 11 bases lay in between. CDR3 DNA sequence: TGTGCCAGCGGGGGGACGAATAGCAATCAGCCCCAGCATTTT. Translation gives CASGGTNSNQPQHF.

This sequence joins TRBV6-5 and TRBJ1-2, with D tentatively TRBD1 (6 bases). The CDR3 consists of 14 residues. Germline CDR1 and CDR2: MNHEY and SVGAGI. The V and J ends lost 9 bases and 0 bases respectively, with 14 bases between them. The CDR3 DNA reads TGTGCCAGTTCGGGGACAACCCCTAACTATGGCTACACCTTC. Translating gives CASSGTTPNYGYTF.

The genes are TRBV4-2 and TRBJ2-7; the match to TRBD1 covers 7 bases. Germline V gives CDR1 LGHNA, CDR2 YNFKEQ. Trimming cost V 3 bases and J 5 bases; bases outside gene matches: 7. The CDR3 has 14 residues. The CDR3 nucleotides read TGTGCCAGCAGCCAGAACCCCACAGGGGACGAGCAGTACTTC. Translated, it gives CASSQNPTGDEQYF.

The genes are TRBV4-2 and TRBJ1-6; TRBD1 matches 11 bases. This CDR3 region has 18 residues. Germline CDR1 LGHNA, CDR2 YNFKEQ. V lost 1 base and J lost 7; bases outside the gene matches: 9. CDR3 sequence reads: CASSQATGTGGQNSPLHF. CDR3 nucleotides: TGTGCCAGCAGCCAAGCGACCGGGACAGGGGGTCAAAATTCACCCCTCCACTTT.

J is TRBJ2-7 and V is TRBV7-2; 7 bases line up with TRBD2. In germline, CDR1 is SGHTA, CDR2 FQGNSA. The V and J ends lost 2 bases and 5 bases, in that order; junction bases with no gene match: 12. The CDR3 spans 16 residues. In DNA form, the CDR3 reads TGTGCCAGCAGCTTACTCGGCGGGAGCCGTACAAACGAGCAGTACTTC. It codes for CASSLLGGSRTNEQYF. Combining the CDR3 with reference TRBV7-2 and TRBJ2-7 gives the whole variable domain GAGVSQSPSNKVTEKGKDVELRCDPISGHTALYWYRQSLGQGLEFLIYFQGNSAPDKSGLPSDRFSAERTGGSVSTLTIQRTQQEDSAVYLCASSLLGGSRTNEQYFGPGTRLTVT.

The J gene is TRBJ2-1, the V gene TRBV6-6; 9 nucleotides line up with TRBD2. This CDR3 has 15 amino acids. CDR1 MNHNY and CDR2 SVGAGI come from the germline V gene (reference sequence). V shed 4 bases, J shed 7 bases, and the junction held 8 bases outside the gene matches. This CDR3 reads CASSLGLAGRNEQFF. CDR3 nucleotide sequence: TGTGCCAGCAGTTTGGGCCTAGCGGGAAGGAATGAGCAGTTCTTC.

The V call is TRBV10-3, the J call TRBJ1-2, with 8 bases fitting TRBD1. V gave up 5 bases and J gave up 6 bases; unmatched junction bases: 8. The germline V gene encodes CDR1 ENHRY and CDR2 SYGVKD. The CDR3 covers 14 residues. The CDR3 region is CAISRPTGGNGYTF. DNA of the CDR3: TGTGCCATCAGTCGCCCCACAGGGGGGAATGGCTACACCTTC.

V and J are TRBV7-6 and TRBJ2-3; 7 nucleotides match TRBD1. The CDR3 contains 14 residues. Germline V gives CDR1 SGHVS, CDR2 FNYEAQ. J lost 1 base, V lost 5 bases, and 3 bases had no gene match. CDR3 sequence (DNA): TGTGCCAGCAGCAACGGGACAGGCACAGATACGCAGTATTTT. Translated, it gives CASSNGTGTDTQYF.

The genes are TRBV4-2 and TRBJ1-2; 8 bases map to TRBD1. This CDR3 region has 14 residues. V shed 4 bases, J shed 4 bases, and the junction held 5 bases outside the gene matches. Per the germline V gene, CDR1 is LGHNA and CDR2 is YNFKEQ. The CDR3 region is CASSPQTGAYGYTF. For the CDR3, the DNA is TGTGCCAGCAGCCCCCAGACAGGGGCCTATGGCTACACCTTC.

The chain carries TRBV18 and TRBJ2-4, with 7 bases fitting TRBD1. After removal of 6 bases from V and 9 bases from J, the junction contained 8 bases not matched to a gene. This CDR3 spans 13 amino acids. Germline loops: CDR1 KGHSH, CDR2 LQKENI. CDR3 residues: CASSRDSASIQYF. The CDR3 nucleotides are TGTGCCAGCTCCCGGGACAGCGCGAGCATTCAGTACTTC.

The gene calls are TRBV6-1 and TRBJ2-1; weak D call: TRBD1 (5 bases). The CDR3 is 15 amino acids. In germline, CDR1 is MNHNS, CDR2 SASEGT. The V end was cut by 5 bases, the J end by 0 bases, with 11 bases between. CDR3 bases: TGTGCCAGCAGTACGACAGACATCTCCTACAATGAGCAGTTCTTC. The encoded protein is CASSTTDISYNEQFF.

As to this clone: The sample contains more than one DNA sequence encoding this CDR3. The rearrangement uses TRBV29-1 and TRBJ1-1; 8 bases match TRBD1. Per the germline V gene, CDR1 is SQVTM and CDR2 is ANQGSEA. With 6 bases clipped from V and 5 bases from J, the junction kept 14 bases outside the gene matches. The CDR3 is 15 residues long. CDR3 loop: CSVATIQGGDTEAFF. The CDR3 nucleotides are TGCAGCGTCGCCACTATACAGGGGGGGGATACTGAAGCTTTCTTT.

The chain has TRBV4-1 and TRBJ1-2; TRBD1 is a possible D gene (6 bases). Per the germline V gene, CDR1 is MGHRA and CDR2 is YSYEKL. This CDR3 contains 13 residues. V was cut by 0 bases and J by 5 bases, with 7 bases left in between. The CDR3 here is CASSQEGGYGYTF. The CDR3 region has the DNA TGCGCCAGCAGCCAAGAAGGGGGATATGGCTACACCTTC.

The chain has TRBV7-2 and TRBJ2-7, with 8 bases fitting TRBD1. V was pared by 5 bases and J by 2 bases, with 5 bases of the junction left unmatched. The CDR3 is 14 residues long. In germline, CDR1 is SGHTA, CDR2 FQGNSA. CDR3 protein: CASSPTGDPYEQYF. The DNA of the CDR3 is TGTGCCAGCAGCCCGACAGGGGACCCCTACGAGCAGTACTTC.